The rows below give T cell receptor beta chains drawn from one sample of a study of blood T cell repertoires in COVID-19. Here immunoSEQ multiplex PCR was the method, and the copy in TCRdb shows in-frame clones only, minus some. There are some 77,000 clones in the sample; about 84% occur only once, and 1.5% to 2% lies in the top ten. Sequencing was carried out using peripheral blood. Source of these receptors: a woman aged 55 to 70 with acute or convalescent COVID-19. Both conserved end residues are part of each CDR3. Each record gives: V gene, clone size, J gene, D gene, CDR3 DNA, CDR3 protein. The D gene is left open where the match is weak. Rows give clone size only sometimes, using once, few, many, or a class for an expanded clone.

v_call: TRBV11-2; clone_size: .; j_call: TRBJ2-7; d_call: .; cdr3_nt: TGTGCCAGCAGCTTAGCGGGACACAGGTCCTACGAGCAGTACTTC; cdr3_aa: CASSLAGHRSYEQYF
v_call: TRBV27; clone_size: few; j_call: TRBJ2-5; d_call: .; cdr3_nt: TGTGCCAGCAGTTTTCAGGGGCTAGGAGAGACCCAGTACTTC; cdr3_aa: CASSFQGLGETQYF
v_call: TRBV4-1; clone_size: once; j_call: TRBJ1-5; d_call: TRBD1; cdr3_nt: TGCGCCAGCAGCCAAGATATTGACAGGGCGCGCGGTCAGCCCCAGCATTTT; cdr3_aa: CASSQDIDRARGQPQHF
v_call: TRBV6-4; clone_size: once; j_call: TRBJ1-1; d_call: .; cdr3_nt: TGTGCCAGCAGCGAGGGGAGGGGGACTGAAGCTTTCTTT; cdr3_aa: CASSEGRGTEAFF
v_call: TRBV19; clone_size: .; j_call: TRBJ1-3; d_call: .; cdr3_nt: TGTGCCAGTAGTATGCAGGTCTCTGGAAACACCATATATTTT; cdr3_aa: CASSMQVSGNTIYF
v_call: TRBV14; clone_size: .; j_call: TRBJ1-2; d_call: .; cdr3_nt: TGTGCCAGCAGCCAAGTCCCCCCGGGACTCTATGGCTACACCTTC; cdr3_aa: CASSQVPPGLYGYTF
v_call: TRBV7-3; clone_size: once; j_call: TRBJ1-2; d_call: .; cdr3_nt: TGTGCCAGCAGGGAAGGGGAGGGCGGCTATGGCTACACCTTC; cdr3_aa: CASREGEGGYGYTF
v_call: TRBV30; clone_size: once; j_call: TRBJ2-2; d_call: TRBD2; cdr3_nt: TGTGCCTGGACCCCTGGTGGGAGCGGGAGCACCGGGGAGCTGTTTTTT; cdr3_aa: CAWTPGGSGSTGELFF
v_call: TRBV28; clone_size: .; j_call: TRBJ1-2; d_call: TRBD1; cdr3_nt: TGTGCCAGCAGATATCCTCCGGGACAGGGTTTCTATGGCTACACCTTC; cdr3_aa: CASRYPPGQGFYGYTF
v_call: TRBV7-2; clone_size: .; j_call: TRBJ1-6; d_call: .; cdr3_nt: TGTGCCAGCAGCCAAAGACAGAGCTCCTATAATTCACCCCTCCACTTT; cdr3_aa: CASSQRQSSYNSPLHF
v_call: TRBV5-1; clone_size: .; j_call: TRBJ2-3; d_call: TRBD2; cdr3_nt: TGCGCCAGCAGCTTGGTTTCTAGCGGGAGTTCTTACGCAGATACGCAGTATTTT; cdr3_aa: CASSLVSSGSSYADTQYF
v_call: TRBV6-1; clone_size: once; j_call: TRBJ2-7; d_call: TRBD2; cdr3_nt: TGTGCCAGCACCGTAAAGGCGGGGGGACCCTACGAGCAGTACTTC; cdr3_aa: CASTVKAGGPYEQYF
v_call: TRBV5-5; clone_size: .; j_call: TRBJ1-5; d_call: TRBD1; cdr3_nt: TGTGCCAGCAGATGGGGACAGAATAGCAATCAGCCCCAGCATTTT; cdr3_aa: CASRWGQNSNQPQHF
v_call: TRBV7-2; clone_size: .; j_call: TRBJ2-3; d_call: .; cdr3_nt: TGTGCCAGCAGCCGCCGGGGGAGGGGGGTCGTTTTAAATACGCAGTATTTT; cdr3_aa: CASSRRGRGVVLNTQYF
v_call: TRBV2; clone_size: .; j_call: TRBJ1-1; d_call: TRBD1; cdr3_nt: TGTGCCAGCAGTGGACAGGGGGCAAACACTGAAGCTTTCTTT; cdr3_aa: CASSGQGANTEAFF